The 9 T cell receptor beta chains presented below share a single source sample, sequenced in a study of cytotoxic CD8 clonotypes in ibrutinib-treated CLL. Assay used: immunoSEQ multiplex PCR; TCRdb lists only in-frame clones, some missing. The data show about 150,000 clones, about 80% seen once. The sample here was PBMCs, taken after 24 months of ibrutinib treatment. The source is a human donor with chronic lymphocytic leukemia.

The chain joins TRBV27 to TRBJ2-1; no firm D call. V lost 0 bases to trimming and J lost 2 bases, with 11 bases between them. CDR3 length: 16 residues. CDR1 MNHEY and CDR2 SMNVEV come from the germline V gene (reference sequence). CDR3: CASSLSPGGPYNEQFF. The CDR3 DNA reads TGTGCCAGCAGTTTATCGCCGGGTGGGCCCTACAATGAGCAGTTCTTC.

CDR3 region: CASSPGALGATEAFF. As DNA, the CDR3 is TGTGCCAGCTCACCGGGGGCCCTTGGGGCCACTGAAGCTTTCTTT. V is TRBV18 and J is TRBJ1-1, with a weak D call TRBD1 (6 bases). The CDR3 is 15 amino acids. Deletions cut 3 bases from V and 4 bases from J, with 15 bases between. Germline V gene lookup returns CDR1 KGHSH and CDR2 LQKENI.

J is TRBJ2-5 and V is TRBV11-2, with D maybe TRBD1 (6 bases). Germline CDR1 is SGHAT and CDR2 is FQNNGV. The CDR3 covers 13 residues. V dropped 1 base and J dropped 5 bases, with 8 bases sitting between them. CDR3 amino acids: CASSLGQEETQYF. CDR3 nucleotides: TGTGCCAGCAGCTTAGGACAGGAGGAGACCCAGTACTTC.

The rearrangement links TRBV19 to TRBJ2-1, with 10 bases identical to TRBD1. The CDR3 consists of 13 residues. The V segment lost 6 bases and the J segment 9 bases; nucleotides outside the gene matches: 5. The V gene's germline CDR1 is LNHDA and CDR2 SQIVND (reference sequence). The CDR3, as DNA: TGTGCCAGTAGGGGGACAGGGGATCCTGAGCAGTTCTTC. Translation: CASRGTGDPEQFF.

The V and J genes are TRBV11-3 and TRBJ2-7; D may be TRBD2 (7 bases). The length of the CDR3 is 16 residues. Germline CDR1 and CDR2: SGHNT and YENEEA. Trimming shortened V by 5 bases and J by 2 bases, and 19 bases separated the two germline ends. The CDR3 nucleotides are TGTGCCAGCAGCCGAAGGGGGGGGCCCCAGACCTACGAGCAGTACTTC. Encoded protein: CASSRRGGPQTYEQYF.

The genes are TRBV5-1 and TRBJ2-5, with 9 bases lining up with TRBD1. The CDR3 is 15 amino acids. After removal of 2 bases from V and 0 bases from J, the junction contained 2 bases not matched to a gene. Germline V gene data show CDR1 as SGHRS and CDR2 as YFSETQ. The DNA of the CDR3 is TGCGCCAGCAGCTTCGGGACAGGGTACCAAGAGACCCAGTACTTC. It codes for CASSFGTGYQETQYF.

The chain couples TRBV28 to TRBJ1-1; D might be TRBD1 (6 bases). There are 14 residues in the CDR3. The V gene's germline CDR1 is MDHEN and CDR2 SYDVKM. V was pared by 5 bases and J by 5 bases, with 15 bases between. CDR3 loop: CASSPLTRGTEAFF. CDR3 DNA sequence: TGTGCCAGCAGTCCACTCACTAGGGGGACTGAAGCTTTCTTT.

In this sample, this clone turned up many times. The V gene is TRBV19, the J gene TRBJ1-5; 7 bases are shared with TRBD1. The CDR3 consists of 14 residues. Germline lookup yields CDR1 LNHDA and CDR2 SQIVND (reference sequence). With V trimmed by 6 bases and J by 7 bases, 9 bases remained unmatched. The CDR3 nucleotides are TGTGCCAGTAGGAACGACAGGGACGGGCAGCCCCAGCATTTT. This translates into CASRNDRDGQPQHF.

The rearrangement joins TRBV7-8 to TRBJ1-6; D is ambiguous. Looked up from germline, CDR1 is SGHVS and CDR2 is FQNEAQ. With 2 bases removed from V and 0 bases from J, the gap between germline ends came to 8 bases. This CDR3 spans 16 amino acids. The CDR3 here is CASSLQQSSYNSPLHF. In DNA form, the CDR3 reads TGTGCCAGCAGCTTACAGCAGAGCTCCTATAATTCACCCCTCCACTTT.